The text below deals with one TCR beta chain. Its antigen specificity is not known. The cysteine opens and the phenylalanine closes a CDR3 of 15 amino acids. The coding DNA is unavailable. The germline V gene gives CDR1 as LGHNA and CDR2 as YSLEER. The data are from a study of T cells expressing NK-cell markers (dated by TCRdb to about 2020). Regarding the research as a whole: Three sorted T-cell subsets (CD3+CD56+NKG2C+, CD3+CD56+NKG2C- and CD3+CD56-NKG2C+) from fewer than 10 donors had their TCR beta-chain repertoires profiled. Among the eight sequenced donors, only one was HCMV-seronegative, while the other seven were HCMV-seropositive. Libraries were sequenced as 2 x 150 bp reads on Illumina HiSeq 2000/2500, MiSeq or NextSeq. The study sequenced eight donors, all healthy volunteers chosen at random: three men and five women.

TCRdb shows the sequencer as Illumina HiSeq 2000. The TCR beta cDNA libraries were made using 5'RACE template switching, a step that added both a universal primer site and unique molecular identifiers. Priming for cDNA synthesis came from the TCR beta constant segment, and two successive PCR amplification steps followed. As for how the authors treated the data: MIGEC was used to demultiplex reads and group reads by UMI, and MiTCR was used to assemble and quantify clonotypes. To exclude erroneous sequences, only TCR cDNA sequences supported by at least two reads were retained. The tcR package was used for downstream repertoire analysis, and clonotypes were matched between fractions using CDR3 nucleotide sequence together with V segment. VDJmatch was used to annotate antigen specificity against VDJdb, with one amino acid substitution in CDR3 allowed. With the reads reprocessed by TCRdb, a single entry stands for each CDR3 protein sequence and no DNA is reported. The authors' filters were not applied to this entry. This specimen's table enumerates some 450,000 distinct CDR3 sequences. In total, the top ten clones hold approximately 7% of the sample.

A commercial ELISA kit detecting HCMV-specific IgG in serum was used to determine HCMV serostatus. Ficoll density gradient centrifugation was used to isolate peripheral blood mononuclear cells from blood. What the study reported, not specific to this receptor: Those dominant clonotypes were again the most abundant among CD3+CD56-NKG2C+ cells in a handful of donors, at about 28.3-65%. In more than five donors, the dominant CD3+CD56+NKG2C+ clonotypes were found to rank among the top 10 CD8+ clonotypes and to make up about 1.0-7.5% of CD8+ T cells. It remained unclear whether the expanded NKG2C-expressing T cell clones were specific for HCMV antigens.

The sequence was obtained from a woman between 18 and 70 years old in good health. The sample taken for sequencing was blood T cells: a sorted CD56 or NKG2C T cell subset, CD4+ or CD8+ T cells, or bulk PBMC T cells (not recorded which). Recombination linked TRBV4-3 to TRBJ2-3; checking the TCRdb D call of TRBD2 is not possible without DNA. The CDR3 protein: CASSPGASGTDTQYF.